The 22 T cell receptor beta chains given below trace back to one sample, sequenced in a study of blood T cell repertoires in COVID-19. The assay was immunoSEQ multiplex PCR, and TCRdb's table has in-frame clones only and misses some. Among more than 85,000 clones listed, around four fifths were seen once. Sequenced sample: peripheral blood. The receptor set was obtained from a woman aged 55-70 years with acute or convalescent COVID-19.

The chain joins TRBV30 to TRBJ2-3; 11 nucleotides line up with TRBD2. Unmatched junction bases numbered 3, after V lost 4 bases and J lost 6 bases. The CDR3 loop spans 13 amino acids. Germline CDR1 and CDR2: GTSNPN and SVGIG (reference sequence). The CDR3 spells CAWNVAGGDTQYF. CDR3 in DNA: TGTGCCTGGAACGTAGCGGGAGGGGATACGCAGTATTTT.

The V and J genes are TRBV10-3 and TRBJ2-2, with 7 bases identical to TRBD1. With V trimmed by 6 bases and J by 1 base, 5 bases remained unmatched. This CDR3 is 15 amino acids long. Germline loops: CDR1 ENHRY, CDR2 SYGVKD. The CDR3 protein is CAIRAGTVNTGELFF. CDR3 DNA: TGTGCCATCAGGGCCGGGACAGTGAACACCGGGGAGCTGTTTTTT.

The chain links TRBV29-1 to TRBJ1-4, with 7 bases fitting TRBD1. With 5 bases clipped from V and 5 bases from J, the junction kept 2 bases outside the gene matches. This CDR3 contains 12 residues. Germline V CDR1 and CDR2: SQVTM, ANQGSEA. DNA for the CDR3: TGCAGCGTTTCACAGGGGAATGAAAAACTGTTTTTT. Protein product: CSVSQGNEKLFF.

This rearrangement joins TRBV6-5 to TRBJ2-7; tentative D call: TRBD1 (6 bases). The J call may be faulty, since TRBJ2-1 better matches the DNA end. Per the germline V gene, CDR1 is MNHEY and CDR2 is SVGAGI. CDR3 length: 14 amino acids. The CDR3 sequence is CASSPGTSNNEQFF. The CDR3 nucleotides read TGTGCCAGCAGTCCCGGGACATCAAACAATGAGCAGTTCTTC.

This clone was observed a few times. The V and J genes are TRBV28 and TRBJ1-2; D not resolved. CDR3 size: 16 residues. From germline, CDR1 is MDHEN and CDR2 SYDVKM. V lost 3 bases and J 1 base, leaving 15 bases between the germline ends. In DNA, the CDR3 is TGTGCCAGCAGTTTTTCGCTGCCCGGTGGTAACTATGGCTACACCTTC. Translating gives CASSFSLPGGNYGYTF.

The chain's CDR3 is CASSLPPDRGTEAFF. CDR3 coding DNA: TGTGCCAGCTCACTTCCCCCGGACAGGGGCACTGAAGCTTTCTTT. This chain connects TRBV18 to TRBJ1-1, with 9 bases aligning to TRBD1. The CDR3 runs 15 residues. The germline V gene encodes CDR1 KGHSH and CDR2 LQKENI. V was clipped by 4 bases and J by 4 bases; unmatched bases: 7.

The J gene is TRBJ2-3, the V gene TRBV28, with 13 positions matching TRBD2. Germline-derived CDR1 and CDR2 are MDHEN and SYDVKM. This CDR3 contains 16 residues. After removal of 5 bases from V and 5 bases from J, the junction contained 7 bases not matched to a gene. In DNA, the CDR3 is TGTGCCAGCAGTCCTCGGACTAGCGGGAGAATAGATACGCAGTATTTT. It specifies CASSPRTSGRIDTQYF.

The rearrangement joins TRBV11-2 to TRBJ2-7; the D is unclear. Trimming pared 0 bases from V and 3 bases from J, leaving 12 bases between. Germline lookup yields CDR1 SGHAT and CDR2 FQNNGV. The CDR3 covers 15 residues. The CDR3 spells CASSLDRAFGYEQYF. The DNA of the CDR3 is TGTGCCAGCAGCTTAGATCGCGCCTTCGGCTACGAGCAGTACTTC.

V is TRBV11-2 and J is TRBJ2-5; 8 bases map to TRBD2. The junction had 15 bases not matched to a gene; V was cut back by 5 bases and J by 1 base. The CDR3 length is 18 residues. The germline V gene encodes CDR1 SGHAT and CDR2 FQNNGV. The CDR3 coding sequence is TGTGCCAGCAGCCTAGTGGGACTAGTAGGAGAGGGCCAAGAGACCCAGTACTTC. Translating gives CASSLVGLVGEGQETQYF. Together with reference TRBV11-2 and TRBJ2-5, the CDR3 gives the full variable domain: EAGVAQSPRYKIIEKRQSVAFWCNPISGHATLYWYQQILGQGPKLLIQFQNNGVVDDSQLPKDRFSAERLKGVDSTLKIQPAKLEDSAVYLCASSLVGLVGEGQETQYFGPGTRLLVL.

The chain joins TRBV14 to TRBJ2-7, with 7 bases identical to TRBD1. The germline V gene has CDR1 SGHDN and CDR2 FVKESK. V shed 4 bases and J 3 bases; nucleotides not matched to a gene: 6. This CDR3 is built from 14 residues. The CDR3 nucleotides read TGTGCCAGCAGCCTAGGGGGCGGATTCTACGAGCAGTACTTC. Amino acids: CASSLGGGFYEQYF.

The J gene is TRBJ2-7, the V gene TRBV6-5; TRBD1 might be the D (6 bases). Germline values: CDR1 MNHEY, CDR2 SVGAGI. This CDR3 comprises 14 residues. V was trimmed by 6 bases and J by 2 bases, leaving 14 bases between them. The DNA of the CDR3 is TGTGCCAGCAGGGGACGACAGGACCCCTACGAGCAGTACTTC. Protein product: CASRGRQDPYEQYF.

The V call is TRBV29-1, the J call TRBJ2-3; perhaps TRBD1 as D (5 bases). Germline CDR1 reads SQVTM; CDR2 reads ANQGSEA. CDR3 length: 15 amino acids. V was pared by 5 bases and J by 0 bases, with 15 bases between. The CDR3 loop is CSVFLADISTDTQYF. The CDR3 nucleotides are TGCAGCGTTTTCCTGGCGGACATAAGCACAGATACGCAGTATTTT.

This clone showed up just a few times. The chain links TRBV3-1 (or the pseudogene TRBV3-2) to TRBJ2-7; no clear D gene. Germline CDR1 is LGHDT and CDR2 is YNNKEL (reference sequence). This CDR3 comprises 13 residues. V was cut by 5 bases and J by 7 bases, with 15 bases left in between. This CDR3 reads CASSYTALMEQYF. CDR3 in DNA: TGTGCCAGCAGCTACACCGCCCTTATGGAGCAGTACTTC.

V gene TRBV20-1 combines with J gene TRBJ1-1, with 7 bases identical to TRBD1. Germline CDR1 is DFQATT and CDR2 is SNEGSKA (reference sequence). V dropped 7 bases and J dropped 4; count of bases not matched to a gene: 3. The CDR3 totals 11 residues. Here the CDR3 reads CSEAGGTEAFF. The CDR3 DNA reads as TGCAGTGAGGCAGGGGGCACTGAAGCTTTCTTT.

The chain employs TRBV2 and TRBJ1-1, with D uncertain. The CDR3 is 12 residues long. The V gene lost 8 bases and the J gene lost 6 bases, with 13 bases spanning the gap. Per the germline V gene, CDR1 is SNHLY and CDR2 is FYNNEI. CDR3 nucleotide sequence: TGTGCCAGCTCCAGTCTAAGCGCTGAAGCTTTCTTT. This translates into CASSSLSAEAFF.

The chain joins TRBV28 to TRBJ2-3; D gene unclear. Germline lookup yields CDR1 MDHEN and CDR2 SYDVKM. The CDR3 has 15 residues. The V gene lost 5 bases and the J gene lost 0 bases, with 12 bases spanning the gap. CDR3 residues: CASSGSGTSTDTQYF. The DNA for the CDR3 is TGTGCCAGCAGTGGGTCAGGCACTAGCACAGATACGCAGTATTTT.

V and J are TRBV29-1 and TRBJ1-1; TRBD1 matches at 7 bases. V trimming: 5 bases; J trimming: 1 base; junction bases outside the gene matches: 4. Germline assignment: CDR1 SQVTM and CDR2 ANQGSEA. The CDR3 sequence is 13 residues long. CDR3 residues: CSVRPGGNTEAFF. In nucleotides, the CDR3 is TGCAGCGTTCGTCCAGGGGGGAACACTGAAGCTTTCTTT. The whole variable domain, filled in from reference TRBV29-1 and TRBJ1-1, reads SAVISQKPSRDICQRGTSLTIQCQVDSQVTMMFWYRQQPGQSLTLIATANQGSEATYESGFVIDKFPISRPNLTFSTLTVSNMSPEDSSIYLCSVRPGGNTEAFFGQGTRLTVV.

J is TRBJ1-4 and V is TRBV24-1; D gene unclear. The CDR3 loop spans 11 amino acids. Deletions cut 3 bases from V and 11 bases from J, with 6 bases between. CDR1 and CDR2 from the germline V gene are KGHDR and SFDVKD. The CDR3, as DNA: TGTGCCACCAGTGATGGGGAGAAACTGTTTTTT. Translated: CATSDGEKLFF.

The chain combines TRBV2 with TRBJ1-4, with TRBD1 matching over 8 bases. Germline V gene lookup returns CDR1 SNHLY and CDR2 FYNNEI. With V trimmed by 6 bases and J by 6 bases, 3 bases remained unmatched. The CDR3 is 13 amino acids. The CDR3 nucleotides are TGTGCCAGCAGGACAGGGGAAGATGAAAAACTGTTTTTT. This sequence encodes CASRTGEDEKLFF.

This sequence joins TRBV10-2 and TRBJ1-1; 7 nucleotides agree with TRBD1. Germline assignment: CDR1 WSHSY and CDR2 SAAADI. This CDR3 is built from 14 residues. Trimming at V came to 7 bases and at J to 2 bases, leaving 7 bases not matched to a gene. The CDR3 reads CASIETGPNTEAFF. The CDR3 DNA reads as TGCGCCAGCATCGAGACAGGGCCCAACACTGAAGCTTTCTTT.

The gene calls are TRBV6-5 and TRBJ2-6; D not resolved. CDR3 length: 16 residues. Trimming stripped 0 bases from V and 1 base from J, with 7 bases between. Germline V gene sequence: CDR1 MNHEY, CDR2 SVGAGI. For the CDR3, the DNA is TGTGCCAGCAGTTACTCGACTGAATCTGGGGCCAACGTCCTGACTTTC. This encodes CASSYSTESGANVLTF.

This clone has more than one count but fewer than ten. This chain links TRBV28 with TRBJ2-7; D might be TRBD2 (5 bases). Germline CDR1 is MDHEN and CDR2 is SYDVKM. The CDR3 length is 15 residues. V lost 1 base and J 2 bases, leaving 12 bases between the germline ends. The CDR3 bases are TGTGCCAGCAGTTTATATGAAGCGGCGGCCTACGAGCAGTACTTC. Translation gives CASSLYEAAAYEQYF.